The rows below give T cell receptor beta chains drawn from one sample of a study of T cells expressing NK-cell markers. TCRdb reprocessed the 5' RACE reads and reports one entry per CDR3 protein, with no DNA. This sample's table has 150,000 or so distinct CDR3 sequences. The specimen was blood T cells: a sorted CD56 or NKG2C T cell subset, CD4+ or CD8+ T cells, or bulk PBMC T cells (not recorded which). The receptors derive from a woman aged 45-65 years in good health. The CDR3 runs from the conserved cysteine through the conserved F or W.

TRBJ2-1	TRBV15	CATSRDRASDEQFF
TRBJ2-5	TRBV15	CATSRDQRETQYF
TRBJ2-1	TRBV6-2/TRBV6-3	CASSEGTVEIF
TRBJ1-4	TRBV10-3	CAISESRGEKLFF
TRBJ1-2	TRBV12-3/TRBV12-4	CASNSGRDNYGYTF
TRBJ2-5	TRBV7-9	CASSGRRTEFQETQYF
TRBJ2-3	TRBV6-2/TRBV6-3	CASSPNQAGGPDTQYF
TRBJ2-2	TRBV21-1	CASSNVGHTSGRVNTGELFF
TRBJ2-5	TRBV7-2	CASSQQPGEETQYF
TRBJ2-2	TRBV5-1	CASSLEAGNTGELFF
TRBJ1-2	TRBV21-1	CASSPEEGYGYTF
TRBJ2-1	TRBV7-9	CASKDSSYNEQFF
TRBJ2-1	TRBV5-6	CASSWGTSGYNEQFF
TRBJ2-3	TRBV29-1	CIMEGNTDTQYF
TRBJ1-1	TRBV27	CASSPRHIWTEAFF
TRBJ2-7	TRBV6-2/TRBV6-3	CASATGVPYEQYF